Below, 22 T cell receptor beta chains from the same sample are listed, as sequenced in a study of T cell responses to AZD1222 COVID-19 vaccine. Sequencing used immunoSEQ multiplex PCR; TCRdb keeps in-frame clones, though not all of them. The profile covers 120,000 or so clones, with roughly 88% appearing a single time and 7.6% taken by the ten largest. The source material was peripheral blood, sampled on day 0 of AZD1222 vaccination. These receptors originate from an adult in good health.

This clone was detected only once. The V and J genes are TRBV11-2 and TRBJ2-7; D is possibly TRBD1 or TRBD2 (5 bases each). The CDR3 extends over 15 amino acids. V lost 0 bases to trimming and J lost 6 bases, with 15 bases between them. Germline values: CDR1 SGHAT, CDR2 FQNNGV. The CDR3 sequence is CASSLERVGPGEQYF. The CDR3 DNA follows: TGTGCCAGCAGCTTAGAACGGGTGGGACCAGGCGAGCAGTACTTC.

This chain connects TRBV7-9 to TRBJ1-1, with D perhaps matching TRBD1 (6 bases). The V end was cut by 5 bases, the J end by 10 bases, with 23 bases between. This CDR3 has 15 residues. Germline V CDR1 and CDR2: SEHNR, FQNEAQ (reference sequence). CDR3 nucleotide sequence: TGTGCCAGCAGCCCCCAACAGGGTGGAACATGGGGAGCTTTCTTT. As protein: CASSPQQGGTWGAFF.

The V call is TRBV7-6, the J call TRBJ1-2; 11 nucleotides align to TRBD1. The V segment lost 5 bases and the J segment 4 bases; nucleotides outside the gene matches: 15. Germline values: CDR1 SGHVS, CDR2 FNYEAQ. The CDR3 totals 18 residues. CDR3 region: CASSPLVTTGTGGYGYTF. The CDR3 DNA reads TGTGCCAGCAGCCCACTCGTCACCACCGGGACAGGGGGCTATGGCTACACCTTC.

This chain connects TRBV9 to TRBJ2-5; the D is unclear. V lost 3 bases, J lost 6 bases, and 15 bases lay in between. CDR3 length equals 14 residues. Germline CDR1 is SGDLS and CDR2 is YYNGEE. The CDR3 spells CASSGLLESKTQYF. The CDR3 region has the DNA TGTGCCAGCAGCGGCCTGCTGGAGTCCAAGACCCAGTACTTC.

The chain links TRBV12-3 or TRBV12-4 to TRBJ1-2; no clear D. Trimming pared 8 bases from V and 7 bases from J, leaving 11 bases between. The CDR3 runs 11 residues. CDR3 nucleotides: TGTGCCAGCTCCCCGTTTCCTGGCTACACCTTC. This sequence encodes CASSPFPGYTF.

This clone was seen more than once but under ten times. In DNA, the CDR3 is TGTGCCAGCAGTCGTGTCCCGAACACTGAAGCTTTCTTT. Translating it yields CASSRVPNTEAFF. This chain links TRBV6-2 or TRBV6-3 with TRBJ1-1, with D hard to call. The CDR3 length is 13 residues. Germline CDR1 is MNHEY and CDR2 is SVGEGT. V was trimmed by 5 bases and J by 1 base, leaving 8 bases between them.

The rearrangement links TRBV24-1 to TRBJ1-2; 7 nucleotides match TRBD1. The CDR3 contains 16 residues. The ends lost 6 bases at V and 0 bases at J; junction bases unmatched: 9. Germline V gene data show CDR1 as KGHDR and CDR2 as SFDVKD. The CDR3 spells CATSHRWGQTNYGYTF. The DNA of the CDR3 is TGTGCCACCAGTCACAGGTGGGGACAGACTAACTATGGCTACACCTTC.

This clone was found once. The chain is built from TRBV10-1 and TRBJ2-7; 10 bases are a match to TRBD1. CDR3 length: 15 amino acids. The V gene's germline CDR1 is WNHNN and CDR2 SYGVQD (reference sequence). Trimming at V came to 7 bases and at J to 5 bases, leaving 11 bases not matched to a gene. The CDR3: CASISDRGPPDEQYF. The CDR3 DNA follows: TGCGCCAGCATCTCAGACAGGGGGCCTCCCGACGAGCAGTACTTC.

In its sample, this clone was seen once. J is TRBJ1-2 and V is TRBV5-5, with 7 positions matching TRBD1. Trimming removed 4 bases from V and 0 bases from J; junction bases left unmatched: 6. The germline V gene encodes CDR1 SGHKS and CDR2 YYEKEE (reference sequence). The CDR3 is 15 amino acids. The CDR3 sequence is CASSGDSAANYGYTF. The DNA of the CDR3 is TGTGCCAGCAGCGGGGACAGCGCCGCTAACTATGGCTACACCTTC.

The CDR3 reads CASSPGVMTGVGSPLHF. The CDR3, as DNA: TGTGCCAGCAGCCCGGGAGTTATGACAGGGGTGGGTTCACCCCTCCACTTT. The chain joins TRBV5-4 to TRBJ1-6, with 8 nucleotides matching TRBD1. After removal of 4 bases from V and 9 bases from J, the junction contained 15 bases not matched to a gene. This CDR3 contains 17 residues. CDR1 is SGHNT and CDR2 is YYREEE in the germline V gene (reference sequence).

The sample holds one count of this clone. The chain combines TRBV19 with TRBJ2-3, with 14 positions matching TRBD2. CDR1 is LNHDA and CDR2 is SQIVND in the germline V gene (reference sequence). Trimming took 6 bases from V and 3 from J; bases not matched to a gene: 2. This CDR3 spans 15 amino acids. The CDR3 DNA reads TGTGCCAGTAGAGGGACTAGCGGGAGAACAGATACGCAGTATTTT. Translation: CASRGTSGRTDTQYF.

This chain links TRBV10-3 with TRBJ1-4, with 8 nucleotides matching TRBD1. CDR1 is ENHRY, CDR2 SYGVKD, per germline. V lost 5 bases to trimming and J lost 4 bases; unmatched junction nucleotides: 3. The CDR3 runs to 14 residues. This CDR3 is CAISQGQGNEKLFF. The CDR3 DNA follows: TGTGCCATCAGTCAAGGACAGGGTAATGAAAAACTGTTTTTT.

This chain links TRBV21-1 with TRBJ2-7; the table's D call of TRBD1 was not tested on the DNA. TRBV21-1 is an annotated pseudogene. The CDR3 extends over 23 amino acids. In DNA form, the CDR3 reads TGTGCCAGCAGCAAAGATGGGGACAGGGGGCTCAGGAGGAGCGGGAAAGCCTCCTACGAGCAGTACTTC. Protein sequence: CASSKDGDRGLRRSGKASYEQYF.

The V and J genes are TRBV12-3 or TRBV12-4 and TRBJ2-7; weak D call: TRBD2 (6 bases). V lost 4 bases, J lost 5 bases, and 12 bases lay in between. The length of the CDR3 is 13 residues. The CDR3 DNA sequence: TGTGCCAGCAGTTACCTCCTAGCGAACGAGCAGTACTTC. It encodes CASSYLLANEQYF.

The chain couples TRBV7-3 to TRBJ1-6, with TRBD1 identical over 12 bases. Germline V gives CDR1 SGHTA, CDR2 FQGTGA. V gave up 2 bases and J gave up 7 bases; unmatched junction bases: 9. This CDR3 is 18 amino acids long. The CDR3 DNA follows: TGTGCCAGCAGCTTAGAGGGACAGGGGGCAGTTAGAAATTCACCCCTCCACTTT. It is translated as CASSLEGQGAVRNSPLHF.

The chain is built from TRBV7-6 and TRBJ2-7; 12 bases are a match to TRBD1. The CDR3 spans 17 residues. Germline values: CDR1 SGHVS, CDR2 FNYEAQ. The V and J ends lost 1 base and 6 bases, in that order; junction bases with no gene match: 10. The CDR3 nucleotides read TGTGCCAGCAGCTTAGTAGGCACGGGACAGGGGGCGGCCGAGCAGTACTTC. This encodes CASSLVGTGQGAAEQYF.

This chain links TRBV5-6 with TRBJ1-2; 7 bases map to TRBD1. CDR3 length: 13 residues. Germline CDR1 SGHDT, CDR2 YYEEEE. J gave up 4 bases and V 5 bases, and 5 bases lay outside the gene matches. As DNA, the CDR3 is TGTGCCAGCAGTCCGCAGGGGGTCTATGGCTACACCTTC. Encoded protein: CASSPQGVYGYTF.

The rearrangement uses TRBV29-1 and TRBJ1-5, with D maybe TRBD1 (6 bases). Germline V gene data show CDR1 as SQVTM and CDR2 as ANQGSEA. This CDR3 is built from 14 residues. With 6 bases removed from V and 3 bases from J, the gap between germline ends came to 15 bases. The CDR3 bases are TGCAGCGTACTGGGGGGCCCGGACAATCAGCCCCAGCATTTT. This encodes CSVLGGPDNQPQHF.

The chain combines TRBV3-1 (or the pseudogene TRBV3-2) with TRBJ2-1; 12 nucleotides agree with TRBD2. The CDR3 consists of 17 residues. Germline CDR1 reads LGHDT; CDR2 reads YNNKEL (reference sequence). V dropped 5 bases and J dropped 4; count of bases not matched to a gene: 9. CDR3 region: CASSKAPLAGGYNEQFF. The CDR3, as DNA: TGTGCCAGCAGCAAAGCCCCTCTAGCGGGGGGGTACAATGAGCAGTTCTTC.

The chain is built from TRBV28 and TRBJ2-7; 8 bases align to TRBD1. The CDR3 runs to 11 residues. Germline-derived CDR1 and CDR2 are MDHEN and SYDVKM. Trimming removed 6 bases from V and 6 bases from J; junction bases left unmatched: 1. This CDR3 reads CASRQGVEQYF. CDR3 sequence (DNA): TGTGCCAGCAGACAGGGGGTCGAGCAGTACTTC.

This chain uses TRBV28 with TRBJ2-5, with 12 bases aligning to TRBD1. The V and J ends lost 6 bases and 5 bases, in that order; junction bases with no gene match: 7. Germline-derived CDR1 and CDR2 are MDHEN and SYDVKM. CDR3 length: 15 residues. This CDR3 reads CASSSGQGARETQYF. CDR3 nucleotide sequence: TGTGCCAGCAGCTCGGGACAGGGGGCGAGGGAGACCCAGTACTTC.

The gene calls are TRBV20-1 and TRBJ2-1; D not certain. This CDR3 has 11 residues. V shed 6 bases and J shed 9 bases, with 12 bases lying between them. Germline V gene data show CDR1 as DFQATT and CDR2 as SNEGSKA (reference sequence). The CDR3 DNA is TGCAGTGCCCGCCCTGTATTTGAGCAGTTCTTC. This gives the protein CSARPVFEQFF.